What follows describes a single T cell receptor (beta chain). The data were taken from a study of blood T cell repertoires in COVID-19. In the original analysis: Reference gene primer amplification gave nucleated cell count estimates. TCRdb's copy holds only in-frame clones and misses some; the assay was immunoSEQ multiplex PCR. V, J and clone size derive from that table, while D and trimming were established from the DNA sequence. The sample has more than 90,000 clones, roughly 84% seen once. The sequencing input was peripheral blood. The source of this sequence is a middle-aged man with acute or convalescent COVID-19.

CDR3 bases: TGTGCCAGCAGTTCCAGCGGATCGGCCTATGGCTACACCTTC. As protein: CASSSSGSAYGYTF. The chain joins TRBV6-4 to TRBJ1-2; no firm D call. This CDR3 region has 14 residues. The germline V and J ends were trimmed by 5 bases and 4 bases, with 14 bases remaining between them. CDR1 and CDR2 from the germline V gene are MRHNA and SNTAGT.